This T cell receptor (beta chain) was observed in a study of spatial heterogeneity in lung cancer (dated by TCRdb to the late 2010s). In terms of the full investigation: Beta-chain transcripts were consistently detected in greater numbers than alpha-chain transcripts, which likely reflected higher beta-chain transcript abundance. In the raw uncorrected reads, each unique combination of TCR and UMI appeared more than ten times on average. In non-small cell lung cancer, the study made a quantitative comparison of TCR alpha and beta repertoires among multiple tumor regions, matched nontumor lung and blood. The study linked features of the TCR repertoire to counts of nonsynonymous mutations, which were determined by whole-exome sequencing of tumor tissue. At surgery, 200 to 250 tumor regions, 61 to 65 matched nontumor lung samples and a few dozen PBMC samples were TCR-sequenced for both alpha and beta chains. The research as a whole found: Confirming at a functional level the hypothesis that regional TCRs recognize regional mutations was considered to require additional single-cell paired TCR alpha and beta sequencing. Ubiquitous expanded tumor TCRs were detected in blood more often at tumor resection than at routine follow-up.

This clonotype was seen only a few times. Its cognate antigen has yet to be identified. Base quality data are lacking; no much larger clone is found one base away. This beta chain is a stray read from a library made for alpha chains; its abundance is not meaningful. The time point label corresponds to: sample taken at primary tumor resection. Without any cell sorting, TCR sequencing was performed on whole RNA extracted either from tumor and nontumor lung tissue or from cryopreserved PBMC samples. The donors were around 69 patients from the lung TRACERx cohort who had early-stage, untreated non-small cell lung cancer. Patients were selected for TCR sequencing only if sufficient RNA was available from at least two tumor regions. V gives up 6 bases and J gives up 0 bases, and the segment between their germline ends measures 12 bases. The CDR1 and CDR2 encoded by the germline V gene (reference sequence) are DFQATT and SNEGSKA. Taken from cysteine to phenylalanine, the CDR3 has 15 residues. Just CDR3 DNA is preserved here, 45 bases in frame from base 1.

The receptor library was made with 5' RACE. Sequencing instrument: NextSeq 500. To allow correction of PCR and sequencing errors, the TCR library protocol tagged every TCR cDNA molecule with a unique molecular identifier. On the authors' methods: TCR identification, UMI-based error correction and CDR3 extraction were performed with Decombinator tools. TCRs above a frequency of 2 per 1,000, corresponding to the top 1% of the tumor frequency distribution, were defined as expanded. Rényi diversity was computed with the R vegan package after subsampling each repertoire 100 times to 5,000 TCRs. CDR3 similarity networks were built from amino acid triplet string-kernel similarity, with CDR3s being connected when pairwise similarity was above 0.82. The public reads were quality trimmed at Q25 with fastp and then assembled into clones with MiXCR by TCRdb, keeping productive beta chains. Here each entry gathers all rows of one CDR3 protein and keeps the most common genes and DNA. V and J calls and clone size were set by TCRdb, not the authors. The table for this sample lists roughly 160 distinct CDR3 sequences; roughly a quarter of them were counted only once. The ten largest clones take up about 78% of the sample.

The chain joins TRBV20-1 to TRBJ2-6, with the D call tentatively TRBD1 or TRBD2, each fitting 6 bases. The receptor comes from a male donor with early-stage non-small cell lung cancer. The material sequenced was PBMCs, taken at surgery. The DNA reads TGCAGTGCAATACAGGGAGGCTCTGGGGCCAACGTCCTGACTTTC. The translation is CSAIQGGSGANVLTF.